One and the same sample provided the 5 T cell receptor beta chains below, sequenced in a study of CD8 T cells in ankylosing spondylitis. TCRdb reprocessed the 5' RACE reads with MiXCR, giving one entry per CDR3 protein. This table has hundreds of thousands of distinct CDR3 sequences, approximately 7.6% appearing once. The specimen was blood, either unsorted or a sorted T cell fraction (not recorded which). The origin of the receptors is a female donor with ankylosing spondylitis or in good health (not recorded which).

This clonotype was recorded many times. CDR3 sequence: CSARGGYNEQFF. CDR3 nucleotides: TGCAGTGCTAGGGGGGGGTACAATGAGCAGTTCTTC. The chain combines TRBV20-1 with TRBJ2-1; 7 bases agree with TRBD2. This CDR3 has 12 amino acids. The V gene's germline CDR1 is DFQATT and CDR2 SNEGSKA (reference sequence). With V trimmed by 3 bases and J by 4 bases, 0 bases remained unmatched.

In this sample, this clonotype turned up many times. J is TRBJ1-5 and V is TRBV5-5; 9 nucleotides line up with TRBD1. This CDR3 has 15 amino acids. After removal of 3 bases from V and 6 bases from J, the junction contained 7 bases not matched to a gene. Germline lookup yields CDR1 SGHKS and CDR2 YYEKEE (reference sequence). The CDR3 DNA reads TGTGCCAGCAGCTGGGGGGACAGGGTGGGTCAGCCCCAGCATTTT. This encodes CASSWGDRVGQPQHF.

This clonotype has more than one count but fewer than ten. The CDR3 loop is CASSPTGSYTGELFF. The CDR3 bases are TGTGCCAGCTCACCGACGGGTTCCTACACCGGGGAGCTGTTTTTT. This chain joins TRBV18 and TRBJ2-2; unclear D gene. Trimming cost V 3 bases and J 3 bases, with 11 bases left between them. The CDR3 covers 15 residues. Germline lookup yields CDR1 KGHSH and CDR2 LQKENI.

This clonotype occurred many times. The chain recombines TRBV7-9 with TRBJ2-1; TRBD2 agrees at 8 bases. The V gene's germline CDR1 is SEHNR and CDR2 FQNEAQ (reference sequence). With V trimmed by 5 bases and J by 3 bases, 9 bases remained unmatched. CDR3 length equals 16 residues. Written as DNA, the CDR3 is TGTGCCAGCAGCCCCCGGGAAGCGGGAGTCTACAATGAGCAGTTCTTC. Its protein product is CASSPREAGVYNEQFF.

About this clonotype itself: This may be a read error: a much more frequent sequence differs by one nucleotide. The chain carries TRBV7-9 and TRBJ2-7; perhaps TRBD2 as D (5 bases). Germline V gene data show CDR1 as SEHNR and CDR2 as FQNEAQ (reference sequence). The CDR3 totals 15 residues. The chain's CDR3 is CASSLSSGVAVEQHF. DNA for the CDR3: TGTGCCAGCAGCTTAAGTTCCGGGGTCGCCGTCGAGCAGCACTTC. Complete variable domain (other parts from reference TRBV7-9 and TRBJ2-7): DTGVSQNPRHKITKRGQNVTFRCDPISEHNRLYWYRQTLGQGPEFLTYFQNEAQLEKSRLLSDRFSAERPKGSFSTLEIQRTEQGDSAMYLCASSLSSGVAVEQHFGPGTRLTVT.